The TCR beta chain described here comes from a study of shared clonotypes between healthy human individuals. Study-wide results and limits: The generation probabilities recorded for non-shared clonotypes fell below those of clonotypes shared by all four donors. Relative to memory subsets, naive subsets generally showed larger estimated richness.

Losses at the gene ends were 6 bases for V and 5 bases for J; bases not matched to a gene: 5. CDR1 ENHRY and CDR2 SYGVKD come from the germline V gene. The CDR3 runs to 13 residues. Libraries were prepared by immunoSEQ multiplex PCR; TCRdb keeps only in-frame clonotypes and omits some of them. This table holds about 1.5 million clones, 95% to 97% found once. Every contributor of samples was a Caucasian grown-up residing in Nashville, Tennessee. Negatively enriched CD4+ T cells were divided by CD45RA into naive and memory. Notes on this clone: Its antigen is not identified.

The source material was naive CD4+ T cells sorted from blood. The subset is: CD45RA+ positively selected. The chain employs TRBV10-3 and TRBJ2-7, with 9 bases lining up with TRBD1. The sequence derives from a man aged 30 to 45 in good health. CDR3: CAISDRGDDEQYF. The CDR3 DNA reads TGTGCCATCAGCGACAGGGGGGACGACGAGCAGTACTTC.